One and the same sample provided the 11 T cell receptor beta chains below, sequenced in a study of cytomegalovirus exposure and HLA in healthy donors. Amplification used 60 Vbeta primers and 13 Jbeta primers. Assay: immunoSEQ multiplex PCR; the TCRdb copy retains only in-frame clones and omits some. The table shows about 180,000 clones, with around 80% occurring only once. The sample consisted of PBMCs. Receptors originate from a man aged 18 to 30 in good health and CMV-seronegative.

This clone occurred a few times. The chain carries TRBV7-9 and TRBJ1-1; 9 positions agree with TRBD1. The CDR3 spans 14 residues. V dropped 5 bases and J dropped 5; count of bases not matched to a gene: 6. Germline lookup yields CDR1 SEHNR and CDR2 FQNEAQ (reference sequence). CDR3 nucleotides: TGTGCCAGCAGCGCACAGGGGGCGGTAACTGAAGCTTTCTTT. Encoded protein: CASSAQGAVTEAFF.

The V call is TRBV28, the J call TRBJ2-7, with D possibly TRBD1 on 6 matching bases. V lost 5 bases and J lost 6, with 14 bases in between. The CDR3 length is 13 residues. Germline V gene sequence: CDR1 MDHEN, CDR2 SYDVKM. This CDR3 reads CASSIGTTGEQYF. CDR3 in DNA: TGTGCCAGCAGTATAGGGACAACGGGCGAGCAGTACTTC.

The gene calls are TRBV30 and TRBJ1-5; D possibly corresponds to TRBD1 (5 bases). The germline V and J ends were trimmed by 0 bases and 7 bases, with 16 bases remaining between them. The germline V gene has CDR1 GTSNPN and CDR2 SVGIG (reference sequence). The CDR3 is 15 residues long. CDR3 in amino acids: CAWSVPAPPGQPQHF. The CDR3 DNA reads as TGTGCCTGGAGTGTACCAGCCCCCCCAGGGCAGCCCCAGCATTTT.

The CDR3 loop reads CASTTTTGPYGYTF. CDR3 DNA: TGTGCCAGCACCACCACTACAGGGCCCTATGGCTACACCTTC. The V and J genes are TRBV28 and TRBJ1-2; TRBD1 might be the D (6 bases). Germline V gene data show CDR1 as MDHEN and CDR2 as SYDVKM. This CDR3 is 14 amino acids long. V was pared by 7 bases and J by 4 bases, with 16 bases between.

This clone was counted between two and nine times. The rearrangement joins TRBV6-6 to TRBJ2-1; possible D gene TRBD2, 5 bases. Germline V gene lookup returns CDR1 MNHNY and CDR2 SVGAGI (reference sequence). V was trimmed by 9 bases and J by 0 bases, leaving 12 bases between them. The CDR3 totals 14 residues. The CDR3 bases are TGTGCCAGTCTCCCCGACTACTCCTACAATGAGCAGTTCTTC. This sequence encodes CASLPDYSYNEQFF.

The V gene is TRBV10-3, the J gene TRBJ2-4; D not resolved. This CDR3 comprises 13 residues. The germline V gene encodes CDR1 ENHRY and CDR2 SYGVKD. Trimming shortened V by 2 bases and J by 8 bases, and 10 bases separated the two germline ends. As DNA, the CDR3 is TGTGCCATCAGTGAGGCCGGGTTGGACATTCAGTACTTC. Amino acids: CAISEAGLDIQYF.

The sample holds a few counts of this clone. The genes are TRBV5-1 and TRBJ1-3; TRBD1 agrees at 8 bases. Germline CDR1 reads SGHRS; CDR2 reads YFSETQ. Trimming at V came to 4 bases and at J to 4 bases, leaving 10 bases not matched to a gene. The CDR3 extends over 16 amino acids. The CDR3 reads CASSTNFGDRGNTIYF. In nucleotides, the CDR3 is TGCGCCAGCAGCACAAACTTTGGGGACAGGGGAAACACCATATATTTT.

The rearrangement uses TRBV6-5 and TRBJ2-7; 7 nucleotides align to TRBD1. The germline gives CDR1 MNHEY, CDR2 SVGAGI. The V gene end was trimmed by 7 bases and the J gene end by 4 bases; junction bases not matched to a gene: 10. This CDR3 comprises 14 residues. CDR3 amino acids: CASTRTGPSYEQYF. The CDR3 nucleotides are TGTGCCAGCACCCGGACAGGCCCCTCATACGAGCAGTACTTC.

J is TRBJ2-7 and V is TRBV19, with TRBD1 as a possible D gene (6 bases). With 6 bases removed from V and 5 bases from J, the gap between germline ends came to 14 bases. The germline CDR1 and CDR2 sequences are LNHDA and SQIVND (reference sequence). The length of the CDR3 is 13 residues. The CDR3 spells CASRVTGSHEQYF. CDR3 coding DNA: TGTGCCAGTAGAGTTACAGGGTCCCACGAGCAGTACTTC.

This clone was seen once. The same CDR3 also results from other DNA sequences found in this sample. The rearrangement uses TRBV9 and TRBJ1-2; D remains unclear. The CDR3 is made up of 13 amino acids. Germline V gene sequence: CDR1 SGDLS, CDR2 YYNGEE. Trimming cost V 0 bases and J 5 bases, with 8 bases left between them. The CDR3 loop is CASSVGGDYGYTF. The CDR3 DNA is TGTGCCAGCAGCGTAGGAGGAGATTATGGCTACACCTTC. Based on the CDR3 plus reference TRBV9 and TRBJ1-2, the full variable domain is DSGVTQTPKHLITATGQRVTLRCSPRSGDLSVYWYQQSLDQGLQFLIQYYNGEERAKGNILERFSAQQFPDLHSELNLSSLELGDSALYFCASSVGGDYGYTFGSGTRLTVV.

V is TRBV6-6 and J is TRBJ1-5, with TRBD1 as a possible D gene (6 bases). Between the trimmed V and J ends, which lost 1 base and 7 bases, there was a span of 14 bases. The CDR3 totals 15 residues. CDR1 MNHNY and CDR2 SVGAGI come from the germline V gene (reference sequence). The CDR3 nucleotides are TGTGCCAGCAGTTACTTCTCAGGGGTGGGACAGCCCCAGCATTTT. This sequence encodes CASSYFSGVGQPQHF.